The 30 T cell receptor beta chains below were found in one sample sequenced in a study of T cell responses to AZD1222 COVID-19 vaccine. TCRdb keeps only in-frame clones here, not all; method: immunoSEQ multiplex PCR. Among roughly 150,000 clones listed, 70% to 90% were seen once. Sequencing used peripheral blood, obtained on day 0 of MenACWY control vaccination. The receptor set was obtained from an adult in good health.

This chain connects TRBV5-1 to TRBJ1-1; 8 nucleotides agree with TRBD1. The germline gives CDR1 SGHRS, CDR2 YFSETQ. V lost 0 bases and J lost 5; bases outside the gene matches: 6. CDR3 length: 15 residues. CDR3 sequence reads: CASSLAQGARTEAFF. CDR3 nucleotide sequence: TGCGCCAGCAGCTTGGCCCAGGGGGCGAGGACTGAAGCTTTCTTT.

This clone was detected only once. V gene TRBV6-5 combines with J gene TRBJ1-2, with D unresolved. CDR1 and CDR2 from the germline V gene are MNHEY and SVGAGI. This CDR3 contains 13 residues. Trimming removed 6 bases from V and 8 bases from J, with 16 bases in between. CDR3 sequence (DNA): TGTGCCAGCAGCCCGACCCGGGCAGAGGGCTACACCTTC. It specifies CASSPTRAEGYTF.

The chain is built from TRBV28 and TRBJ1-2; 7 bases align to TRBD1. Trimming removed 2 bases from V and 8 bases from J; junction bases left unmatched: 8. This CDR3 region has 14 residues. CDR1 is MDHEN and CDR2 is SYDVKM in the germline V gene. The CDR3 DNA reads as TGTGCCAGCAGTTTAAGTCGACAGGGAGGAGGCTACACCTTC. It translates to CASSLSRQGGGYTF.

V and J are TRBV2 and TRBJ2-3, with 12 bases fitting TRBD2. Germline V gives CDR1 SNHLY, CDR2 FYNNEI. The J segment lost 6 bases and the V segment lost 6 bases, leaving 4 bases of the junction unmatched. The CDR3 has 14 amino acids. CDR3 nucleotide sequence: TGTGCCAGCAGCCTAGCGGGGGGGCTCGATACGCAGTATTTT. Its translation: CASSLAGGLDTQYF.

The chain employs TRBV7-2 and TRBJ2-5; no definite D call. The germline V gene has CDR1 SGHTA and CDR2 FQGNSA. The V end lost 5 bases, the J end lost 0 bases, and 16 bases lay between the germline ends. This CDR3 comprises 16 residues. The CDR3 nucleotides are TGTGCCAGCAGCCCGAAGTGGTACCAGTACCAAGAGACCCAGTACTTC. Its translation: CASSPKWYQYQETQYF.

The CDR3 coding sequence is TGTGCCTGGAGTTCGCTACGGGACAGATCAACCGGGGAGCTGTTTTTT. Translating gives CAWSSLRDRSTGELFF. V usage is TRBV30 and J usage is TRBJ2-2; 7 nucleotides agree with TRBD1. The trim removed 2 bases at V and 5 bases at J, leaving 11 bases unmatched. The CDR3 contains 16 residues. Germline loops: CDR1 GTSNPN, CDR2 SVGIG (reference sequence).

This chain uses TRBV6-4 with TRBJ2-3, with 10 bases lining up with TRBD1. The CDR3 sequence is 15 residues long. V shed 5 bases and J 2 bases; nucleotides not matched to a gene: 4. CDR1 and CDR2 (germline): MRHNA, SNTAGT. In DNA, the CDR3 is TGTGCCAGCAGTACCGGGACAGGGGACACAGATACGCAGTATTTT. Its translation is CASSTGTGDTDTQYF.

The chain combines TRBV6-5 with TRBJ1-5; maybe TRBD1 (5 bases). Germline V gene sequence: CDR1 MNHEY, CDR2 SVGAGI. The CDR3 length is 15 residues. V gave up 6 bases and J gave up 3 bases, with 15 bases separating them. The CDR3 protein is CASRSWEGSNQPQHF. The CDR3 DNA is TGTGCCAGCAGGAGTTGGGAGGGGTCCAATCAGCCCCAGCATTTT.

The chain combines TRBV7-9 with TRBJ1-6; D is unclear. The CDR3 is made up of 15 amino acids. CDR1 is SEHNR, CDR2 FQNEAQ, per germline (reference sequence). Trimming cost V 2 bases and J 5 bases, with 10 bases left between them. The CDR3 DNA reads as TGTGCCAGCAGCTTAACGGCATCGAATAATTCACCCCTCCACTTT. Amino acids: CASSLTASNNSPLHF.

V is TRBV28 and J is TRBJ1-5; 8 bases match TRBD1. Germline assignment: CDR1 MDHEN and CDR2 SYDVKM. Trimming at V came to 7 bases and at J to 4 bases, leaving 9 bases not matched to a gene. The CDR3 has 15 residues. The CDR3 DNA sequence: TGTGCCAGCACCCGCCCAGGGGGCGATAATCAGCCCCAGCATTTT. Translated: CASTRPGGDNQPQHF.

The rearrangement joins TRBV7-8 to TRBJ2-4, with D possibly being TRBD1 (6 bases). The CDR3 covers 14 residues. Germline V gene sequence: CDR1 SGHVS, CDR2 FQNEAQ. Trimming removed 2 bases at V and 3 bases at J, with 8 bases between. Here the CDR3 reads CASSLSGDKNIQYF. CDR3 bases: TGTGCCAGCAGCTTATCAGGGGACAAAAACATTCAGTACTTC.

This clone was counted many times. This sequence joins TRBV6-5 and TRBJ2-7, with D unresolved. Per germline, CDR1 MNHEY and CDR2 SVGAGI. The CDR3 spans 12 residues. V dropped 6 bases and J dropped 0 bases, with 6 bases sitting between them. The CDR3 nucleotides are TGTGCCAGCAGCTCCGACTCCTACGAGCAGTACTTC. Translation gives CASSSDSYEQYF.

This clone was seen only a few times. This chain connects TRBV7-3 to TRBJ1-1; no clear D. This CDR3 region has 13 residues. Germline-derived CDR1 and CDR2 are SGHTA and FQGTGA. V gave up 2 bases and J gave up 7 bases, with 11 bases separating them. The CDR3 DNA reads TGTGCCAGCAGCTTAGTGGCAGGCCATGAAGCTTTCTTT. Protein product: CASSLVAGHEAFF.

The chain is built from TRBV18 and TRBJ2-5; TRBD2 agrees at 8 bases. The junction had 7 bases not matched to a gene; V was cut back by 6 bases and J by 1 base. Per germline, CDR1 KGHSH and CDR2 LQKENI. There are 15 residues in the CDR3. CDR3 loop: CASSRSSGPQETQYF. The CDR3 nucleotides read TGTGCCAGCTCCCGATCTAGCGGGCCCCAAGAGACCCAGTACTTC.

The rearrangement links TRBV24-1 to TRBJ1-1, with D tentatively TRBD1 (5 bases). The CDR3 spans 13 residues. V was shortened by 6 bases and J by 5 bases, with 12 bases between the two germline ends. Looked up from germline, CDR1 is KGHDR and CDR2 is SFDVKD. The CDR3 sequence: CATSPQGGTEAFF. CDR3 bases: TGTGCCACCAGTCCCCAGGGCGGGACTGAAGCTTTCTTT.

This chain links TRBV18 with TRBJ2-2; D remains ambiguous. V was pared by 0 bases and J by 2 bases, with 7 bases between. This CDR3 has 15 amino acids. Germline assignment: CDR1 KGHSH and CDR2 LQKENI. The CDR3, as DNA: TGTGCCAGCTCACCACCCCCGGTCAACACCGGGGAGCTGTTTTTT. Translating gives CASSPPPVNTGELFF.

The V gene is TRBV5-1, the J gene TRBJ1-1; D is uncertain. Per germline, CDR1 SGHRS and CDR2 YFSETQ. Trimming removed 0 bases from V and 6 bases from J, with 15 bases in between. CDR3 size: 15 residues. CDR3: CASSLAFSGQPEAFF. As DNA, the CDR3 is TGCGCCAGCAGCTTGGCCTTTTCTGGTCAACCTGAAGCTTTCTTT. Drawing the rest from reference TRBV5-1 and TRBJ1-1, the complete variable domain is KAGVTQTPRYLIKTRGQQVTLSCSPISGHRSVSWYQQTPGQGLQFLFEYFSETQRNKGNFPGRFSGRQFSNSRSEMNVSTLELGDSALYLCASSLAFSGQPEAFFGQGTRLTVV.

The CDR3 protein is CASSRMGRPGNYGYTF. CDR3 in DNA: TGCGCCAGCAGCCGGATGGGACGCCCGGGTAACTATGGCTACACCTTC. The chain has TRBV5-1 and TRBJ1-2; the D gene is possibly TRBD1 (5 bases). The CDR3 loop spans 16 amino acids. Germline CDR1 and CDR2: SGHRS and YFSETQ. Between the trimmed V and J ends, which lost 4 bases and 1 base, there was a span of 17 bases.

With regard to this clone: One end of the junction varies from germline; a read error may be responsible. The gene calls are TRBV6-5 and TRBJ2-1, with D maybe TRBD2 (6 bases). Germline V gene data show CDR1 as MNHEY and CDR2 as SVGAGI. This CDR3 is 15 amino acids long. This CDR3 reads CTSSSGTPPMGEQFF. The DNA for the CDR3 is TGTACCAGCAGTTCCGGGACTCCACCAATGGGTGAGCAGTTCTTC.

The chain is built from TRBV6-5 and TRBJ2-2; a weak D match, TRBD2 (5 bases). The germline gives CDR1 MNHEY, CDR2 SVGAGI. The CDR3 is made up of 13 amino acids. V was cut by 6 bases and J by 5 bases, with 10 bases left in between. The CDR3 region has the DNA TGTGCCAGCAGGACTACCAGGACCGGGGAGCTGTTTTTT. It encodes CASRTTRTGELFF.

This chain joins TRBV6-1 and TRBJ2-1; the match to TRBD2 covers 8 bases. The CDR3 sequence is 15 residues long. CDR1 and CDR2 (germline): MNHNS, SASEGT. Trimming took 0 bases from V and 4 from J; bases not matched to a gene: 2. The CDR3, as DNA: TGTGCCAGCAGTGAAGCAATAGCGGGGTACAATGAGCAGTTCTTC. It translates to CASSEAIAGYNEQFF.

This clone has just one count. The rearrangement joins TRBV11-3 to TRBJ2-7; no reliable D call. The CDR3 has 12 amino acids. V dropped 5 bases and J dropped 1 base, with 6 bases sitting between them. CDR1 and CDR2 from the germline V gene are SGHNT and YENEEA. CDR3 coding DNA: TGTGCCAGCAGCAGGGCGTCCTACGAGCAGTACTTC. Amino acid sequence: CASSRASYEQYF.

The genes are TRBV16 and TRBJ2-1; 11 bases agree with TRBD2. The germline gives CDR1 KGHSY, CDR2 FQNENV. Unmatched junction bases numbered 8, after V lost 0 bases and J lost 10 bases. The CDR3 is 16 amino acids. The CDR3 DNA follows: TGTGCCAGCAGCCAATCGGTGGGGACTAGCGGACTAGAGCAGTTCTTC. It yields the protein CASSQSVGTSGLEQFF.

The chain employs TRBV2 and TRBJ1-1; TRBD1 matches at 8 bases. After removal of 4 bases from V and 4 bases from J, the junction contained 2 bases not matched to a gene. CDR1 and CDR2 (germline): SNHLY, FYNNEI. The CDR3 extends over 13 amino acids. The CDR3 DNA follows: TGTGCCAGCAGTGGTACAGGGGGCACTGAAGCTTTCTTT. Encoded protein: CASSGTGGTEAFF.

This clone turned up a few times. The chain is built from TRBV6-2 or TRBV6-3 and TRBJ2-7; maybe TRBD1 (6 bases). CDR1 and CDR2 from the germline V gene are MNHEY and SVGEGT. V was clipped by 6 bases and J by 4 bases, with 22 bases between them. The CDR3 consists of 16 residues. CDR3 residues: CASSSSPWDTKYEQYF. CDR3 bases: TGTGCCAGCAGCTCGTCCCCGTGGGACACTAAGTACGAGCAGTACTTC.

This clone was counted a single time. J is TRBJ1-5 and V is TRBV2; 9 bases match TRBD1. Germline loops: CDR1 SNHLY, CDR2 FYNNEI. This CDR3 is 16 amino acids long. The V and J ends lost 4 bases and 4 bases, in that order; junction bases with no gene match: 8. CDR3 sequence (DNA): TGTGCCAGCAGTGGTCCCGGGACAGGGAGGAATCAGCCCCAGCATTTT. This gives the protein CASSGPGTGRNQPQHF.

V gene TRBV27 combines with J gene TRBJ1-1; D remains unclear. Trimming cost V 2 bases and J 0 bases, with 10 bases left between them. Per the germline V gene, CDR1 is MNHEY and CDR2 is SMNVEV (reference sequence). The CDR3 runs to 15 residues. The CDR3 region is CASSLKVSLNTEAFF. In DNA, the CDR3 is TGTGCCAGCAGTTTAAAGGTCAGCCTGAACACTGAAGCTTTCTTT.

The V call is TRBV5-1, the J call TRBJ1-1; weak D call: TRBD1 (6 bases). The CDR3 loop spans 14 amino acids. Deletions cut 7 bases from V and 1 base from J, with 14 bases between. Germline CDR1 reads SGHRS; CDR2 reads YFSETQ. Written as DNA, the CDR3 is TGCGCCAGCTTAGGGGGGAACGGGAACACTGAAGCTTTCTTT. Its translation: CASLGGNGNTEAFF.

The chain combines TRBV28 with TRBJ2-3; 11 nucleotides agree with TRBD2. There are 14 residues in the CDR3. Germline V lookup: CDR1 MDHEN, CDR2 SYDVKM. Trimming removed 6 bases from V and 5 bases from J; junction bases left unmatched: 4. The CDR3 DNA follows: TGTGCCAGCAGGCTAGCGGGAGGTAGAGATACGCAGTATTTT. Protein: CASRLAGGRDTQYF.

The chain combines TRBV29-1 with TRBJ2-2; the D is unclear. CDR1 SQVTM and CDR2 ANQGSEA come from the germline V gene. V was pared by 5 bases and J by 2 bases, with 6 bases between. The CDR3 consists of 12 residues. CDR3 coding DNA: TGCAGCGTTCAGGCAAACACCGGGGAGCTGTTTTTT. Translated: CSVQANTGELFF.